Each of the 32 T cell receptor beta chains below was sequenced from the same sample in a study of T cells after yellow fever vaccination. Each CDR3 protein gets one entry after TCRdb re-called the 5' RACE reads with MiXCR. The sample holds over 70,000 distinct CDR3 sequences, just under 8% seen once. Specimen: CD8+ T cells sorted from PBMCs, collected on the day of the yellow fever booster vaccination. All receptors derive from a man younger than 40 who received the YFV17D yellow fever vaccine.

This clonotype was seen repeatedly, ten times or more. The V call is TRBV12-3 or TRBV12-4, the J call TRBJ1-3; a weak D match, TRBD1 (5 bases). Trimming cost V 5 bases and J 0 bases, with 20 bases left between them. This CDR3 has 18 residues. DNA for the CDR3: TGTGCCAGCAGTCTTGACCGTAGGGACTACCGCTCTGGAAACACCATATATTTT. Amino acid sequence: CASSLDRRDYRSGNTIYF.

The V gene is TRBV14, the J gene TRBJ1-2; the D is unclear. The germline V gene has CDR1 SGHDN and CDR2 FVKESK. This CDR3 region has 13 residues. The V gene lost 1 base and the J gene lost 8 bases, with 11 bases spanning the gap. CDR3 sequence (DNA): TGTGCCAGCAGCCAAGGACCCCTAGAAGGCTACACCTTC. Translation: CASSQGPLEGYTF. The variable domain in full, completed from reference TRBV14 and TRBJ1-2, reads EAGVTQFPSHSVIEKGQTVTLRCDPISGHDNLYWYRRVMGKEIKFLLHFVKESKQDESGMPNNRFLAERTGGTYSTLKVQPAELEDSGVYFCASSQGPLEGYTFGSGTRLTVV.

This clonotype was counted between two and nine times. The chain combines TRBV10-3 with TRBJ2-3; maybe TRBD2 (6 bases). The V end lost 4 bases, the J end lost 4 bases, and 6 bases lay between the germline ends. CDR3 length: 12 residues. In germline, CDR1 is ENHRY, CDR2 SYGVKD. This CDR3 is CAISGGADTQYF. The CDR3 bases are TGTGCCATCAGTGGGGGGGCAGATACGCAGTATTTT.

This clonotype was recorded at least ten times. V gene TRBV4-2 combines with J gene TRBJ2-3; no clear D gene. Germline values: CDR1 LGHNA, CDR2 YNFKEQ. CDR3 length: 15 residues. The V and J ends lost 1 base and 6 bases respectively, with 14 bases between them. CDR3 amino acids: CASSQGPPLEDTQYF. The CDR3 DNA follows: TGTGCCAGCAGCCAAGGTCCCCCCCTAGAGGATACGCAGTATTTT.

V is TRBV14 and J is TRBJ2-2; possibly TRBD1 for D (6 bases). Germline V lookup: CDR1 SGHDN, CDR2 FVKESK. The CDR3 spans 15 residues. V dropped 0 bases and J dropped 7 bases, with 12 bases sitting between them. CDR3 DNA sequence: TGTGCCAGCAGCCAAGACGGGTCAGGGGACGGGGAGCTGTTTTTT. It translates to CASSQDGSGDGELFF.

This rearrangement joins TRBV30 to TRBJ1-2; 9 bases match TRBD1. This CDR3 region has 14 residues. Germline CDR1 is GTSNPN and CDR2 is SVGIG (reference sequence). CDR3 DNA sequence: TGTGCTTCCGAAATGGGACAGGGAGACTATGGCTACACCTTC. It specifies CASEMGQGDYGYTF.

The CDR3 is CASSHWGDEQFF. The CDR3 coding sequence is TGTGCCAGCAGCCACTGGGGGGATGAGCAGTTCTTC. The rearrangement joins TRBV6-6 to TRBJ2-1; TRBD2 might be the D (6 bases). V was shortened by 6 bases and J by 8 bases, with 11 bases between the two germline ends. CDR3 size: 12 residues. Looked up from germline, CDR1 is MNHNY and CDR2 is SVGAGI (reference sequence).

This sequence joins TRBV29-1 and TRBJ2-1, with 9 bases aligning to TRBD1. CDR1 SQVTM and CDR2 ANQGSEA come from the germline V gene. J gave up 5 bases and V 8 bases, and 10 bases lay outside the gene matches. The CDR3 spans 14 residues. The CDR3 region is CSLTEGQGNNEQFF. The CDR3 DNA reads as TGCAGCCTGACCGAGGGACAGGGAAACAATGAGCAGTTCTTC.

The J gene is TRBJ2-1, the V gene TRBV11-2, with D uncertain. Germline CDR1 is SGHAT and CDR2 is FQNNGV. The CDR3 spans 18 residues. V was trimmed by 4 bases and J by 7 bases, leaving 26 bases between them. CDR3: CASSSPAWSALEFNEQFF. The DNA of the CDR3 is TGTGCCAGCAGCTCGCCTGCTTGGTCGGCGCTCGAATTTAATGAGCAGTTCTTC.

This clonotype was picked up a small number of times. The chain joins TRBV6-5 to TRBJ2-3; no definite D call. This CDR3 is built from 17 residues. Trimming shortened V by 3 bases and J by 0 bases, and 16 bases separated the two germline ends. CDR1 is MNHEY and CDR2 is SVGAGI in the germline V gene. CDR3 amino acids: CASSYRPHATSTDTQYF. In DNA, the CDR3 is TGTGCCAGCAGTTATCGCCCACATGCTACCAGCACAGATACGCAGTATTTT.

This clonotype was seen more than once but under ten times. The CDR3 is CASSYSTLSGREIGELFF. The DNA for the CDR3 is TGTGCCAGCAGTTACTCGACCCTTAGCGGGAGAGAAATCGGGGAGCTGTTTTTT. This chain links TRBV6-2 or TRBV6-3 with TRBJ2-2; 9 nucleotides agree with TRBD2. The CDR3 has 18 amino acids. V shed 0 bases and J 7 bases; nucleotides not matched to a gene: 12. CDR1 MNHEY and CDR2 SVGEGT come from the germline V gene.

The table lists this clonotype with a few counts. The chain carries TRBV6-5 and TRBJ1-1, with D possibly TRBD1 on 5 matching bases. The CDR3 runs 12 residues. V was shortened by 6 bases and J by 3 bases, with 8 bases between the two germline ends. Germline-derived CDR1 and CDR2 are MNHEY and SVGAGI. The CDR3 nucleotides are TGTGCCAGCAGAAGGGGTTACACTGAAGCTTTCTTT. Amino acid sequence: CASRRGYTEAFF.

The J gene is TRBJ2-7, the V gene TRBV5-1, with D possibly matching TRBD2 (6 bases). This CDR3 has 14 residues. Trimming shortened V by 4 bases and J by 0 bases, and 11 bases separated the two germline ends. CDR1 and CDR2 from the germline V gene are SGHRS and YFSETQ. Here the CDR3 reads CASSLEGASYEQYF. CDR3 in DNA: TGCGCCAGCAGCCTGGAGGGCGCCTCCTACGAGCAGTACTTC.

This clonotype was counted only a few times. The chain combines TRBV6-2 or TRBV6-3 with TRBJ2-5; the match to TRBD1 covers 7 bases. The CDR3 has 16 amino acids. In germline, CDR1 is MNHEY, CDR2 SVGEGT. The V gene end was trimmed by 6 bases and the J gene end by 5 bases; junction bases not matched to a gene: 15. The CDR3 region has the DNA TGTGCCAGCAGATTTTCAGACGGGACAGCGAGGGAGACCCAGTACTTC. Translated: CASRFSDGTARETQYF.

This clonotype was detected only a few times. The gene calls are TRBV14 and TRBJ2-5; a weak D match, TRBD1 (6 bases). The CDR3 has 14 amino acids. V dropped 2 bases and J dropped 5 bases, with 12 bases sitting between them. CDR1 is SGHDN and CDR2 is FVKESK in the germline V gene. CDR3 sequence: CASSQYRARETQYF. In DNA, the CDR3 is TGTGCCAGCAGCCAATACAGGGCCCGGGAGACCCAGTACTTC. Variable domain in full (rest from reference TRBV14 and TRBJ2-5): EAGVTQFPSHSVIEKGQTVTLRCDPISGHDNLYWYRRVMGKEIKFLLHFVKESKQDESGMPNNRFLAERTGGTYSTLKVQPAELEDSGVYFCASSQYRARETQYFGPGTRLLVL.

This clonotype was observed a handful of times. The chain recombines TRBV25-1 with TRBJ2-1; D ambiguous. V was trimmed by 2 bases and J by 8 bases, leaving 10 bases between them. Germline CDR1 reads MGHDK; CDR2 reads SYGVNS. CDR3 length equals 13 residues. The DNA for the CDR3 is TGTGCCAGCAGTGAACCAGGTTTTGATGAGCAGTTCTTC. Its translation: CASSEPGFDEQFF.

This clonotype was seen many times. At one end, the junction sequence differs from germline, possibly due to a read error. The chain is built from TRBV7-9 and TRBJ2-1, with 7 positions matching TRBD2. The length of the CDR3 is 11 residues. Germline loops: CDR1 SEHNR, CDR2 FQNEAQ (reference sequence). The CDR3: CASSRGGPGLF. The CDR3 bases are TGTGCCAGCAGCCGCGGGGGTCCTGGGCTCTTC.

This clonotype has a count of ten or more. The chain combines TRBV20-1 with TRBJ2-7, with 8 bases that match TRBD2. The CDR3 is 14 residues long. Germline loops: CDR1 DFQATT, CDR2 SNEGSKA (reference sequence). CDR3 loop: CSARLLAGSYEQYF. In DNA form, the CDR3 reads TGCAGCGCTCGCCTGCTAGCGGGTTCCTACGAGCAGTACTTC.

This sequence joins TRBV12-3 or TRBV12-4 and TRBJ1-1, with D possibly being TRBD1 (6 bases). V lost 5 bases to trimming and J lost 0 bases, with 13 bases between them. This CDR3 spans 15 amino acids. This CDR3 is CASSPAQGMNTEAFF. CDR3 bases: TGTGCCAGCAGTCCTGCCCAGGGGATGAACACTGAAGCTTTCTTT.

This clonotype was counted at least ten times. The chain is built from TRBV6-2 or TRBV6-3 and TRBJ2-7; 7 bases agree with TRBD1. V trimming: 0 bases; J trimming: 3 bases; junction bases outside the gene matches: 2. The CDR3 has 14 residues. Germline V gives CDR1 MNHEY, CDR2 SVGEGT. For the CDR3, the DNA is TGTGCCAGCAGTTACTCGCCAGGGGGCTACGAGCAGTACTTC. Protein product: CASSYSPGGYEQYF.

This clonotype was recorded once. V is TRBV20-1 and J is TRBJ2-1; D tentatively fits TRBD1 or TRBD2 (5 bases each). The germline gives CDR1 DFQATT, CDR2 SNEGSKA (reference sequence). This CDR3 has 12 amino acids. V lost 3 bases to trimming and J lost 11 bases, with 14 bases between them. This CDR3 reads CSASFEGLQQFF. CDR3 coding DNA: TGCAGTGCTAGCTTCGAGGGGCTACAGCAGTTCTTC.

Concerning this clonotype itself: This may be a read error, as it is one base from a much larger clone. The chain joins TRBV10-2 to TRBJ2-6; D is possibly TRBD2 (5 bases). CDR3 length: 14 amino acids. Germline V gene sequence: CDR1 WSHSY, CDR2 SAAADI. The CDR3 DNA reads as TGCGCCAGCACGGGTGCAACCGGGGTCAACGTCCTGACTTTC. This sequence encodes CASTGATGVNVLTF.

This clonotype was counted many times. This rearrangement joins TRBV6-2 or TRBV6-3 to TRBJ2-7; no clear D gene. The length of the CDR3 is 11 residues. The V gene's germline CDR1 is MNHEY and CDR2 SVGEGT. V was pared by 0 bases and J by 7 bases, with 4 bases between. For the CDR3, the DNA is TGTGCCAGCAGTTACTCGTGGGAGCAGTACTTC. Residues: CASSYSWEQYF.

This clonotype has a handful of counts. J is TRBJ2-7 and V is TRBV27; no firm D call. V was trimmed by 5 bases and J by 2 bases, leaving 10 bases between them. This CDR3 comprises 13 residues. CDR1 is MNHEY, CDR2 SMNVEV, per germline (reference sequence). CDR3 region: CASSPTPPYEQYF. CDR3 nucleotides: TGTGCCAGCAGTCCGACCCCCCCCTACGAGCAGTACTTC.

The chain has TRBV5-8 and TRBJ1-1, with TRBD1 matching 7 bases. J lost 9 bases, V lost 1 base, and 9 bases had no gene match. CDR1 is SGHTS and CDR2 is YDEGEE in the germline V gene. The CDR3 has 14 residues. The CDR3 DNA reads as TGTGCCAGCAGCTTGCGGACAGGAGATCCAAAAGCTTTCTTT. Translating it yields CASSLRTGDPKAFF.

The CDR3 loop reads CASSQEGPGGANVLTF. As DNA, the CDR3 is TGCGCCAGCAGCCAAGAAGGGCCTGGAGGGGCCAACGTCCTGACTTTC. This chain links TRBV4-3 with TRBJ2-6, with no clear D. The V end lost 0 bases, the J end lost 4 bases, and 10 bases lay between the germline ends. Germline V gene lookup returns CDR1 LGHNA and CDR2 YSLEER. This CDR3 spans 16 amino acids.

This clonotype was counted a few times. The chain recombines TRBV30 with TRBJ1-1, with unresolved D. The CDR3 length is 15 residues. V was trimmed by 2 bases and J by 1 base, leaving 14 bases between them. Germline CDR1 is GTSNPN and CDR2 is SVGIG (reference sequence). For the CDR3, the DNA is TGTGCCTGGAGTCCTGACGGACTTACGAACACTGAAGCTTTCTTT. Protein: CAWSPDGLTNTEAFF.

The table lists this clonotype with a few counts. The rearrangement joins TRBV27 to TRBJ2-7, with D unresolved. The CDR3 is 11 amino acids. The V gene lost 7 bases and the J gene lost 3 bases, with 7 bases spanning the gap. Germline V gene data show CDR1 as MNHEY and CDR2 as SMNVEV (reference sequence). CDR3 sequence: CASTNHYEQYF. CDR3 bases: TGTGCCAGCACCAACCACTACGAGCAGTACTTC.

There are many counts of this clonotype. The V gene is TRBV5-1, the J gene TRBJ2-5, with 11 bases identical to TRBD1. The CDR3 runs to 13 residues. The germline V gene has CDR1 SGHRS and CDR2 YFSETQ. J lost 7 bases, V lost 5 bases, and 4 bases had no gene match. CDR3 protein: CASRRTGGLTQYF. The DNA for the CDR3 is TGCGCCAGCAGGAGGACAGGGGGCTTGACCCAGTACTTC.

In DNA, the CDR3 is TGCAGCGCCGGCCGGGATTCGCCTTTCGATACGCAGTATTTT. Translation gives CSAGRDSPFDTQYF. The V gene is TRBV29-1, the J gene TRBJ2-3, with D perhaps TRBD2 (5 bases). Germline V CDR1 and CDR2: SQVTM, ANQGSEA. Trimming removed 7 bases from V and 6 bases from J, with 20 bases in between. This CDR3 spans 14 amino acids.

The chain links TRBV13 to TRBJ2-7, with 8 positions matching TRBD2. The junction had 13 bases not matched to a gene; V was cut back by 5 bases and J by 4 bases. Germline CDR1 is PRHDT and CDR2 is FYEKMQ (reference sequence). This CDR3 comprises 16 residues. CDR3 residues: CASSLRGGLAGYEQYF. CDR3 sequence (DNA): TGTGCCAGCAGCCTCAGAGGTGGGCTAGCGGGTTACGAGCAGTACTTC.

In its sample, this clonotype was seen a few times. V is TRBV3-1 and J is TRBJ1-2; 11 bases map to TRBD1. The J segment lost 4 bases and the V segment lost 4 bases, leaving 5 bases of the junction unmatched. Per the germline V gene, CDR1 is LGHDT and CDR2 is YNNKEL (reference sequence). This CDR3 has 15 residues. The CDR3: CASSPGTGGTYGYTF. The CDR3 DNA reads TGTGCCAGCAGCCCCGGGACAGGGGGTACCTATGGCTACACCTTC.